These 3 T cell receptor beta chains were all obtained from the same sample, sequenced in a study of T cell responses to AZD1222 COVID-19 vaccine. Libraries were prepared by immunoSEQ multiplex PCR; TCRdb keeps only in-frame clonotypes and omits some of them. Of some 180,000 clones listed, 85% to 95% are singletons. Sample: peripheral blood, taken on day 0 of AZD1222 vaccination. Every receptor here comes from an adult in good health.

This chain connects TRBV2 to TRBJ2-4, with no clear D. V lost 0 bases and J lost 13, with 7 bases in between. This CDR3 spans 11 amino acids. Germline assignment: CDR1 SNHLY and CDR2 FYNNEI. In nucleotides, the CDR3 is TGTGCCAGCAGTGAAGCAGAAGGACAGTACTTC. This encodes CASSEAEGQYF.

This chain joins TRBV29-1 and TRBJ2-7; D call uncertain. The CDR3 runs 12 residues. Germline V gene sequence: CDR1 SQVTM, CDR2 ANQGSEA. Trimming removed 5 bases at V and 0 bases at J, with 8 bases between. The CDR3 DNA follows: TGCAGCGTTCCTACGGGCTCCTACGAGCAGTACTTC. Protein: CSVPTGSYEQYF.

CDR3 sequence (DNA): TGTGCCACCAGCAGAGGCCATCCACAAGAGACCCAGTACTTC. This translates into CATSRGHPQETQYF. The chain combines TRBV15 with TRBJ2-5, with D uncertain. Germline CDR1 is LNHNV and CDR2 is YYDKDF (reference sequence). There are 14 residues in the CDR3. Trimming left V 1 base short and J 2 bases short, with 8 bases between.